The present entry profiles one T cell receptor beta chain with its context. This sample was included in a study of technical replicates of blood from a handful of donors. The CDR3 runs to 17 residues. The V and J ends lost 5 bases and 0 bases, in that order; junction bases with no gene match: 10. The germline V gene has CDR1 SQVTM and CDR2 ANQGSEA. Produced via immunoSEQ multiplex PCR; TCRdb's table is partial and in-frame only. The table has tens of thousands of clones, approximately 90% seen once. This TCR came from a human donor in good health. V is TRBV29-1 and J is TRBJ2-3; 11 nucleotides align to TRBD2. Source material: T cells isolated from PBMCs. The CDR3 DNA is TGCAGCGTTCCGACTAGCGGGAAGTTCGATAGCACAGATACGCAGTATTTT. Translated: CSVPTSGKFDSTDTQYF.